Listed below are T cell receptor beta chains from one sample, sequenced in a study of T cell repertoires in ileal Crohn's disease. Only in-frame clones appear in the TCRdb table, and some are missing; sequencing was by immunoSEQ multiplex PCR. The sample carries 16,000 or so clones, around three quarters recorded once. The specimen was ileal tissue. The receptors here all came from an adult with Crohn's disease. CDR3s include the opening cysteine and the closing phenylalanine or tryptophan. The D gene is left open where the match is weak. Clone size is given for some rows only: seen once, a few or many times, or a class if the clone is expanded.

>TRBD1|TRBJ2-3|NA|TRBV7-9
TGTGCCAGCAGCATGAGACAGGGTGGGGATACGCAGTATTTT
CASSMRQGGDTQYF
>NA|TRBJ1-6|once|TRBV30
TGTGCCTGGAGCCCAGGGTATAATTCACCCCTCCACTTT
CAWSPGYNSPLHF
>NA|TRBJ1-6|NA|TRBV30
TGTGCCTGGAGTGAAACGGAGACAGCCCCTACCACACCCCTCCACTTT
CAWSETETAPTTPLHF
>TRBD1|TRBJ2-5|NA|TRBV25-1
TGTGCCAGCAGTGCCCGGACAGGGAGTCAGACCCAGTACTTC
CASSARTGSQTQYF
>NA|TRBJ1-1|NA|TRBV6-6
TGTGCCAGCGGACATCAGCCTAACACTGAAGCTTTCTTT
CASGHQPNTEAFF
>NA|TRBJ2-2|NA|TRBV11-2
TGTGCCAGCAGCGGTAGCAGGGGTTCCGGGGAGCTGTTTTTT
CASSGSRGSGELFF
>NA|TRBJ1-2|NA|TRBV10-2
TGCGCCAGCAGTGAGTCTTTGGGCCATGGCTACACCTTC
CASSESLGHGYTF
>NA|TRBJ2-5|NA|TRBV2
TGTGCCAGCAGTGAAGCATCTAGCGCCCCACAAGAGACCCAGTACTTC
CASSEASSAPQETQYF
>NA|TRBJ2-1|NA|TRBV19
TGTGCCAGTAGTATGACGTCAAGCCTCCAGGTCTTC
CASSMTSSLQVF
>TRBD1|TRBJ2-3|NA|TRBV5-1
TGCGCCAGCAGCTTGGGACAGGGCGGCACAGATACGCAGTATTTT
CASSLGQGGTDTQYF
>TRBD2|TRBJ2-5|NA|TRBV2
TGTGCCAGCACGACTAGCGGGAGTGAGACCCAGTACTTC
CASTTSGSETQYF
>NA|TRBJ2-4|NA|TRBV18
TGTGCCAGCTCACCACCGGGCCAGGATAAAAACATTCAGTACTTC
CASSPPGQDKNIQYF
>TRBD1|TRBJ2-1|NA|TRBV11-3
TGTGCCAGCAGCTTAAGGACAGGGGGCAATGAGCAGTTCTTC
CASSLRTGGNEQFF
>NA|TRBJ1-6|NA|TRBV2
TGTGCCAGCAAGGGCGGAAGCTCGGAGGATTCACCCCTCCACTTT
CASKGGSSEDSPLHF
>TRBD1|TRBJ1-2|NA|TRBV19
TGTGCCAGTAGAATCCCGGACAGGGAGAGCGGCTACACCTTC
CASRIPDRESGYTF
>NA|TRBJ1-1|NA|TRBV7-8
TGTGCCAGCAGCTTCCAGGGGACCAGGGGCACTGAAGCTTTCTTT
CASSFQGTRGTEAFF
>NA|TRBJ2-5|NA|TRBV7-3
TGTGCCAGCAGCCGGGCGGCGACAGGTGGGGAGACCCAGTACTTC
CASSRAATGGETQYF
>NA|TRBJ2-7|NA|TRBV2
TGTGCCAGCTCGTTGAACTACCACTACGAGCAGTACTTC
CASSLNYHYEQYF
>NA|TRBJ1-2|NA|TRBV14
TGTGCCAGCAGCCCCCGGACAGAACGTGGCTACACCTTC
CASSPRTERGYTF
>TRBD1|TRBJ1-2|NA|TRBV27
TGTGCCAGCAACCCAGGACAGGGACACTATGGCTACACCTTC
CASNPGQGHYGYTF
>TRBD2|TRBJ2-3|NA|TRBV4-1
TGCGCCAGCAGCCAGCTAGCGGGAGGAGTAGATACGCAGTATTTT
CASSQLAGGVDTQYF
>NA|TRBJ2-3|few|TRBV6-4
TGTGCCAGCAGTGACTCATGGACAGTCACAGATACGCAGTATTTT
CASSDSWTVTDTQYF
>NA|TRBJ1-1|NA|TRBV18
TGTGCCAGCTCACCACTCCCCCAGGCCACAAAGAACACTGAAGCTTTCTTT
CASSPLPQATKNTEAFF
>NA|TRBJ2-6|NA|TRBV27
TGTGCCAGCGCATGGAGCTCTGGGGCCAACGTCCTGACTTTC
CASAWSSGANVLTF
>TRBD2|TRBJ2-1|NA|TRBV30
TGTGCCTGGGGACTAGCGGGAGAGGGTGAGCAGTTCTTC
CAWGLAGEGEQFF
>TRBD1|TRBJ1-1|NA|TRBV19
TGTGCCAGTAAGTGGAGGGGGCCTGGGACTGAAGCTTTCTTT
CASKWRGPGTEAFF
>NA|TRBJ1-4|few|TRBV19
TGTGCCAGTAGTATTTCGCCAGGGAGGTCTAATGAAAAACTGTTTTTT
CASSISPGRSNEKLFF
>NA|TRBJ1-2|NA|TRBV6-1
TGTGCCAGCAGTGAAGATCCTCGAGGAAGAGGCTACACCTTC
CASSEDPRGRGYTF
>NA|TRBJ2-3|NA|TRBV30
TGTGCCGGGGAGAAGGGTACCAGCACAGATACGCAGTATTTT
CAGEKGTSTDTQYF
>TRBD1|TRBJ1-2|NA|TRBV6-1
TGTGCCAGCATCCTGGACAGGGGACTCTATGGCTACACCTTC
CASILDRGLYGYTF
>TRBD1|TRBJ1-1|NA|TRBV6-5
TGTGCCAGCAGTTACGGGACAGTGAACACTGAAGCTTTCTTT
CASSYGTVNTEAFF
>NA|TRBJ2-7|few|TRBV5-4
TGTGCCAGCAGCTTGCCCGGCTACGAGCAGTACTTC
CASSLPGYEQYF
>NA|TRBJ2-1|NA|TRBV11-3
TGTGCCAGCAGCTTAGCAAGGGAAGACAGTGAGCAGTTCTTC
CASSLAREDSEQFF
>NA|TRBJ2-3|NA|TRBV11-2
TGTGCCAGCAGCTTAGTCGCAGGAAGCGATACGCAGTATTTT
CASSLVAGSDTQYF
>NA|TRBJ1-2|NA|TRBV9
TGTGCCAGCAGCGTAGAGAGAGGGAACCGAGCCACCTACTATGGCTACACCTTC
CASSVERGNRATYYGYTF
>NA|TRBJ2-2|NA|TRBV19
TGTGCCAGTAGTATACCAGCGCCCACCGGGGAGCTGTTTTTT
CASSIPAPTGELFF
>NA|TRBJ1-3|NA|TRBV7-9
TGTGCCAGCAGCTTACTTGGACAGTTTTCTGGAAACACCATATATTTT
CASSLLGQFSGNTIYF
>NA|TRBJ2-1|NA|TRBV4-1
TGCGCCAGCAGCCAAGATATAACTAGCCTGCTTTATGAGCAGTTCTTC
CASSQDITSLLYEQFF
>TRBD1|TRBJ2-7|NA|TRBV4-2
TGTGCCAGCAGCCAAGAAGGGACAGGGGGGCTCTACGAGCAGTACTTC
CASSQEGTGGLYEQYF
>TRBD1|TRBJ1-6|NA|TRBV9
TGTGCCAGCAGCCCGCGGACAGGTATGAATTCACCCCTCCACTTT
CASSPRTGMNSPLHF
>TRBD1|TRBJ2-1|few|TRBV12-5
TGTGCTAGTGGTTTAGGACAGGGGGCCCCCAATGAGCAGTTCTTC
CASGLGQGAPNEQFF
>TRBD1|TRBJ1-2|NA|TRBV28
TGTGCCAGCAGTACCCAACCCTCCTGGACAGGGGACTATGGCTACACCTTC
CASSTQPSWTGDYGYTF
>NA|TRBJ1-1|NA|TRBV7-9
TGTGCCAGCAGCTTAGCCCGACTAACGAACACTGAAGCTTTCTTT
CASSLARLTNTEAFF
>TRBD1|TRBJ1-2|NA|TRBV4-3
TGCGCCAGCAGCCAAGATTCGGACAGGCTGGGATATGGCTACACCTTC
CASSQDSDRLGYGYTF
>NA|TRBJ2-6|once|TRBV30
TGTGCCTGGAGTCCGGACAGCTCGGGGGCCAACGTCCTGACTTTC
CAWSPDSSGANVLTF
>TRBD1|TRBJ1-1|NA|TRBV6-1
TGTGCCAGCAGTGAAGCGACAGGGAGGAGTCGGGGTGAAGCTTTCTTT
CASSEATGRSRGEAFF
>NA|TRBJ1-1|NA|TRBV6-5
TGTGCCAGCAGTTATGGCCCCAGCGGAAACACTGAAGCTTTCTTT
CASSYGPSGNTEAFF
>TRBD1|TRBJ1-6|NA|TRBV19
TGTGCCAGTAGTATACCTCTCGGGACAGGTTCACCCCTCCACTTT
CASSIPLGTGSPLHF
>NA|TRBJ2-5|NA|TRBV7-2
TGTGCCAGCAGCCCTCGACCTAGCTTCCAAGAGACCCAGTACTTC
CASSPRPSFQETQYF
>TRBD1|TRBJ1-1|NA|TRBV18
TGTGCCAGCTCGCCACAGGGGTTGAACACTGAAGCTTTCTTT
CASSPQGLNTEAFF
>TRBD1|TRBJ1-4|NA|TRBV25-1
TGTGCCAGCAGTCAGGGACAGGGGAGGGAAAAACTGTTTTTT
CASSQGQGREKLFF
>TRBD1|TRBJ1-4|NA|TRBV30
TGTGCCTGGAGAAGACAGGGTCCAGGCTCTGAAAAACTGTTTTTT
CAWRRQGPGSEKLFF
>NA|TRBJ1-5|NA|TRBV19
TGTGCCAGTAGGGTTGGTAGATCCTATAGCAATCAGCCCCAGCATTTT
CASRVGRSYSNQPQHF